This TCR beta chain was captured by sequencing in a study of blood T cell repertoires in COVID-19. Trimming took 5 bases from V and 0 from J, leaving 8 bases between them. The V gene's germline CDR1 is SGHNT and CDR2 YYREEE (reference sequence). This CDR3 is built from 13 residues. Libraries were prepared by immunoSEQ multiplex PCR; TCRdb keeps only in-frame clonotypes and omits some of them. This sample has 200,000 to 300,000 clones; about nine tenths occur once, and the top ten carry roughly 0.89%. While infection was still active, Seattle patients were enrolled and then followed longitudinally. This chain links TRBV5-4 with TRBJ1-1; D is ambiguous. The sequence was collected from a man in his thirties or forties with COVID-19, enrolled during active disease. Sequencing input: peripheral blood. This chain's CDR3 is CASSSAVNTEAFF. The CDR3 DNA reads TGTGCCAGCAGTTCCGCGGTGAACACTGAAGCTTTCTTT. Looking up the rest from reference TRBV5-4 and TRBJ1-1 gives the full variable domain: ETGVTQSPTHLIKTRGQQVTLRCSSQSGHNTVSWYQQALGQGPQFIFQYYREEENGRGNFPPRFSGLQFPNYSSELNVNALELDDSALYLCASSSAVNTEAFFGQGTRLTVV.